The 10 T cell receptor beta chains listed next were all sequenced from one sample in a study of spatial heterogeneity in lung cancer. Overall study findings and caveats: Tracking of tumor mutation counts was seen in expanded intratumoral alpha and beta TCR counts.

No cognate antigen is known for these TCRs. Sample time point: sample taken at primary tumor resection. One entry per CDR3 protein, called by TCRdb with MiXCR from the 5' RACE reads. The profile shows 13,000 or so distinct CDR3 sequences, around 6.1% of them singletons. Sequencing was performed on lung tumor tissue, taken at surgery. These receptors all come from a female donor with early-stage non-small cell lung cancer.

At least ten counts were recorded for this clonotype. The gene calls are TRBV7-9 and TRBJ1-3, with D possibly TRBD1 on 6 matching bases. Per germline, CDR1 SEHNR and CDR2 FQNEAQ (reference sequence). The CDR3 consists of 14 residues. Deletions cut 3 bases from V and 3 bases from J, with 9 bases between. The CDR3 sequence: CASSFNRVGNTIYF. In DNA, the CDR3 is TGTGCCAGCAGCTTTAACAGGGTTGGAAACACCATATATTTT.

This clonotype was recorded many times. The chain couples TRBV7-9 to TRBJ2-1, with D perhaps assigned TRBD1 or TRBD2 (5 bases each). The CDR3 loop spans 16 amino acids. Trimming stripped 5 bases from V and 6 bases from J, with 20 bases between. CDR1 and CDR2 from the germline V gene are SEHNR and FQNEAQ (reference sequence). The CDR3 loop is CASSRALGVVRNEQFF. The CDR3 DNA sequence: TGTGCCAGCAGCCGAGCCTTGGGGGTGGTGCGCAATGAGCAGTTCTTC. Full variable domain (rest looked up from reference TRBV7-9 and TRBJ2-1): DTGVSQNPRHKITKRGQNVTFRCDPISEHNRLYWYRQTLGQGPEFLTYFQNEAQLEKSRLLSDRFSAERPKGSFSTLEIQRTEQGDSAMYLCASSRALGVVRNEQFFGPGTRLTVL.

At least ten counts were recorded for this clonotype. The chain uses TRBV7-2 and TRBJ1-5; no clear D gene. Trimming stripped 3 bases from V and 0 bases from J, with 9 bases between. The CDR3 has 15 amino acids. CDR1 is SGHTA and CDR2 is FQGNSA in the germline V gene. CDR3 DNA sequence: TGTGCCAGCAGCTTCACCAGTTATAGCAATCAGCCCCAGCATTTT. It specifies CASSFTSYSNQPQHF.

This clonotype was recorded at least ten times. The chain combines TRBV20-1 with TRBJ1-4; no reliable D call. Trimming removed 4 bases at V and 8 bases at J, with 11 bases between. Germline CDR1 reads DFQATT; CDR2 reads SNEGSKA (reference sequence). The CDR3 contains 12 residues. The CDR3 reads CSATAVTEKLFF. In DNA, the CDR3 is TGCAGTGCTACCGCAGTCACGGAAAAACTGTTTTTT.

This clonotype was detected ten times or more. V is TRBV27 and J is TRBJ2-7; a weak D match, TRBD1 (6 bases). The V and J ends lost 6 bases and 5 bases respectively, with 17 bases between them. The CDR3 covers 14 residues. Germline CDR1 MNHEY, CDR2 SMNVEV (reference sequence). CDR3 nucleotide sequence: TGTGCCAGCAGACGCCATGACAGGCTCGACGAGCAGTACTTC. It codes for CASRRHDRLDEQYF.

The chain carries TRBV6-2 or TRBV6-3 and TRBJ2-5; D is unclear. This CDR3 region has 13 residues. CDR1 is MNHEY, CDR2 SVGEGT, per germline. V was shortened by 2 bases and J by 4 bases, with 8 bases between the two germline ends. The CDR3, as DNA: TGTGCCAGCAGTTACGGGCAAACAGAGACCCAGTACTTC. As protein: CASSYGQTETQYF.

In this sample, this clonotype turned up many times. The genes are TRBV9 and TRBJ1-1, with unresolved D. This CDR3 is built from 14 residues. Germline values: CDR1 SGDLS, CDR2 YYNGEE. V lost 4 bases to trimming and J lost 4 bases, with 14 bases between them. The CDR3 nucleotides read TGTGCCAGCAGCCCCCGCGGGTTTAGCACTGAAGCTTTCTTT. As protein: CASSPRGFSTEAFF.

The V gene is TRBV12-3 or TRBV12-4, the J gene TRBJ2-1; no definite D call. Trimming pared 7 bases from V and 8 bases from J, leaving 21 bases between. The CDR3 is 15 residues long. CDR3 in DNA: TGTGCCAGCATCATGTCCCTCGAAGGTAGGGATGAGCAGTTCTTC. This translates into CASIMSLEGRDEQFF.

This clonotype was recorded at least ten times. The chain is built from TRBV27 and TRBJ2-7, with TRBD2 matching 7 bases. CDR3 length equals 12 residues. Germline loops: CDR1 MNHEY, CDR2 SMNVEV (reference sequence). The V gene end was trimmed by 1 base and the J gene end by 7 bases; junction bases not matched to a gene: 1. CDR3 region: CASSLWGGEQYF. The CDR3 bases are TGTGCCAGCAGTTTATGGGGAGGGGAGCAGTACTTC.

This clonotype was detected many times. The rearrangement uses TRBV6-1 and TRBJ1-1; D is unclear. The CDR3 spans 14 residues. Germline V CDR1 and CDR2: MNHNS, SASEGT. V lost 4 bases to trimming and J lost 6 bases, with 15 bases between them. The CDR3 DNA reads TGTGCCAGCAGTGCGTCTACTAGAGCCCCTGAAGCTTTCTTT. It encodes CASSASTRAPEAFF.